A single sample is the source of the 24 T cell receptor beta chains below, sequenced in a study of T cell responses to AZD1222 COVID-19 vaccine. The repertoire was sequenced with immunoSEQ multiplex PCR; TCRdb's copy has only in-frame clones and lacks some. Seen here are roughly 150,000 clones, roughly 90% observed once, and the top ten hold around 3.5%. The sample here was peripheral blood, taken 28 days after the second AZD1222 dose. These receptors all stem from an adult who received the AZD1222 COVID-19 vaccine.

The V call is TRBV19, the J call TRBJ2-2; tentative D call: TRBD2 (5 bases). The V end lost 10 bases, the J end lost 6 bases, and 21 bases lay between the germline ends. This CDR3 has 15 residues. Germline values: CDR1 LNHDA, CDR2 SQIVND (reference sequence). The chain's CDR3 is CATLPGVEVAGELFF. The CDR3 DNA follows: TGTGCCACCCTACCCGGGGTGGAGGTAGCCGGGGAGCTGTTTTTT.

The chain uses TRBV5-4 and TRBJ1-6; TRBD1 agrees at 9 bases. The CDR3 totals 15 residues. Germline loops: CDR1 SGHNT, CDR2 YYREEE (reference sequence). V lost 3 bases to trimming and J lost 6 bases; unmatched junction nucleotides: 4. This CDR3 is CASSWGTGINSPLHF. DNA of the CDR3: TGTGCCAGCAGCTGGGGGACAGGGATTAATTCACCCCTCCACTTT.

The chain employs TRBV4-3 and TRBJ1-2, with D perhaps TRBD1 (5 bases). The CDR3 extends over 15 amino acids. V lost 4 bases to trimming and J lost 7 bases, with 19 bases between them. The germline gives CDR1 LGHNA, CDR2 YSLEER. DNA of the CDR3: TGCGCCAGCAGCCCTTCACGACATGGGGCCTTTGGCTACACCTTC. Residues: CASSPSRHGAFGYTF.

As DNA, the CDR3 is TGTGCCAGCGGAACAGGGGTTGGGGCAAAACTGTTTTTT. Residues: CASGTGVGAKLFF. V gene TRBV2 combines with J gene TRBJ1-4; TRBD1 matches at 7 bases. The CDR3 totals 13 residues. V trimming: 8 bases; J trimming: 10 bases; junction bases outside the gene matches: 10. Germline assignment: CDR1 SNHLY and CDR2 FYNNEI.

The chain uses TRBV5-4 and TRBJ2-1, with 7 bases aligning to TRBD1. J was trimmed by 0 bases and V by 3 bases; bases with no gene match: 3. From germline, CDR1 is SGHNT and CDR2 YYREEE (reference sequence). This CDR3 contains 15 residues. The CDR3 loop is CASSYRGRSYNEQFF. CDR3 coding DNA: TGTGCCAGCAGCTACAGGGGACGCTCCTACAATGAGCAGTTCTTC.

This sequence joins TRBV21-1 and TRBJ1-5; TRBD1 is the table's D call and was not checked against the DNA. TRBV21-1 is a pseudogene segment. This CDR3 spans 15 amino acids. The CDR3 spells CARIPTAGSNQPQHF. The CDR3 bases are TGTGCCAGGATACCGACTGCAGGGAGCAATCAGCCCCAGCATTTT.

J is TRBJ1-5 and V is TRBV24-1, with D maybe TRBD1 (5 bases). V lost 3 bases and J lost 9, with 11 bases in between. CDR3 length: 13 residues. The germline V gene encodes CDR1 KGHDR and CDR2 SFDVKD. The CDR3 sequence is CATSDRLGRPQHF. The CDR3 bases are TGTGCCACCAGTGATAGGCTGGGGCGGCCCCAGCATTTT.

The chain combines TRBV7-8 with TRBJ2-7, with 16 bases that match TRBD2. This CDR3 comprises 17 residues. The germline V gene encodes CDR1 SGHVS and CDR2 FQNEAQ. With 3 bases clipped from V and 4 bases from J, the junction kept 6 bases outside the gene matches. CDR3 DNA sequence: TGTGCCAGCAGCTTGGTAGGGACTAGCGGGAGGGCTTACGAGCAGTACTTC. It translates to CASSLVGTSGRAYEQYF.

This sequence joins TRBV7-9 and TRBJ2-7; the match to TRBD2 covers 7 bases. The germline V gene encodes CDR1 SEHNR and CDR2 FQNEAQ (reference sequence). This CDR3 spans 13 amino acids. J lost 4 bases, V lost 5 bases, and 5 bases had no gene match. In nucleotides, the CDR3 is TGTGCCAGCAGCCCTGGGGGGGGTTACGAGCAGTACTTC. Protein product: CASSPGGGYEQYF.

This clone occurred once. The genes are TRBV10-3 and TRBJ1-2; D remains unclear. With 5 bases removed from V and 4 bases from J, the gap between germline ends came to 8 bases. The germline V gene encodes CDR1 ENHRY and CDR2 SYGVKD. CDR3 length: 12 residues. This CDR3 reads CAISTDVYGYTF. In DNA, the CDR3 is TGTGCCATCAGTACGGATGTCTATGGCTACACCTTC.

The chain joins TRBV5-4 to TRBJ2-5; D is unresolved. There are 11 residues in the CDR3. The V gene's germline CDR1 is SGHNT and CDR2 YYREEE (reference sequence). V dropped 4 bases and J dropped 0 bases, with 1 base sitting between them. The CDR3 is CASSHQETQYF. CDR3 DNA: TGTGCCAGCAGCCACCAAGAGACCCAGTACTTC.

The rearrangement uses TRBV19 and TRBJ1-1, with 8 bases matching TRBD1. V was pared by 3 bases and J by 7 bases, with 4 bases of the junction left unmatched. Germline CDR1 LNHDA, CDR2 SQIVND (reference sequence). This CDR3 is 13 amino acids long. CDR3 coding DNA: TGTGCCAGTAGTATTTCCGGACAGGGTGAAGCTTTCTTT. This gives the protein CASSISGQGEAFF.

The chain uses TRBV7-3 and TRBJ1-5; weak D call: TRBD1 (5 bases). Germline loops: CDR1 SGHTA, CDR2 FQGTGA. There are 14 residues in the CDR3. The ends were cut back, 0 bases at V and 6 bases at J, with 9 bases in the middle. DNA of the CDR3: TGTGCCAGCAGCTTAACTGGGCAGGGTCAGCCCCAGCATTTT. Protein: CASSLTGQGQPQHF. Full variable domain (rest looked up from reference TRBV7-3 and TRBJ1-5): GAGVSQTPSNKVTEKGKYVELRCDPISGHTALYWYRQSLGQGPEFLIYFQGTGAADDSGLPNDRFFAVRPEGSVSTLKIQRTERGDSAVYLCASSLTGQGQPQHFGDGTRLSIL.

A single count supports this clone. The chain recombines TRBV5-1 with TRBJ1-2; 9 bases are shared with TRBD1. With 4 bases clipped from V and 6 bases from J, the junction kept 7 bases outside the gene matches. There are 14 residues in the CDR3. Germline CDR1 SGHRS, CDR2 YFSETQ. CDR3 sequence reads: CASSPTGGADGYTF. The CDR3 DNA is TGCGCCAGCAGCCCAACAGGGGGCGCGGATGGCTACACCTTC.

The chain joins TRBV27 to TRBJ2-1; 12 bases match TRBD2. The trim removed 6 bases at V and 0 bases at J, leaving 9 bases unmatched. Germline CDR1 MNHEY, CDR2 SMNVEV (reference sequence). The CDR3 length is 18 residues. The CDR3: CASSPWGTSGFSYNEQFF. CDR3 bases: TGTGCCAGCAGCCCCTGGGGGACTAGCGGGTTCTCCTACAATGAGCAGTTCTTC.

The chain combines TRBV6-5 with TRBJ1-6; possible D gene TRBD1, 6 bases. Deletions cut 0 bases from V and 8 bases from J, with 8 bases between. Germline lookup yields CDR1 MNHEY and CDR2 SVGAGI. This CDR3 is built from 14 residues. The CDR3, as DNA: TGTGCCAGCAGTTACTCTCCAGGGGATTCACCCCTCCACTTT. This encodes CASSYSPGDSPLHF.

The V call is TRBV6-6, the J call TRBJ1-5, with 7 bases aligning to TRBD1. The CDR3 is made up of 14 amino acids. Germline trimming cut 6 bases from V and 5 bases from J; bases unmatched to any gene: 7. Germline values: CDR1 MNHNY, CDR2 SVGAGI (reference sequence). The CDR3 bases are TGTGCCAGCAGCCTAGACAGGGCGGATCAGCCCCAGCATTTT. Its translation: CASSLDRADQPQHF.

In its sample, this clone was seen once. This rearrangement joins TRBV5-1 to TRBJ2-1; the match to TRBD2 covers 11 bases. V lost 4 bases, J lost 1 base, and 10 bases stayed unmatched. CDR1 and CDR2 (germline): SGHRS, YFSETQ. The CDR3 contains 18 residues. CDR3 DNA sequence: TGCGCCAGCAGCATCAGGGGGACTAGCGGAACATCCTACAATGAGCAGTTCTTC. Its translation: CASSIRGTSGTSYNEQFF. The variable domain in full, with the rest retrieved from reference TRBV5-1 and TRBJ2-1, is KAGVTQTPRYLIKTRGQQVTLSCSPISGHRSVSWYQQTPGQGLQFLFEYFSETQRNKGNFPGRFSGRQFSNSRSEMNVSTLELGDSALYLCASSIRGTSGTSYNEQFFGPGTRLTVL.

The chain employs TRBV7-2 and TRBJ1-5; D might be TRBD1 (6 bases). This CDR3 contains 15 residues. The V and J ends lost 5 bases and 1 base respectively, with 12 bases between them. CDR1 SGHTA and CDR2 FQGNSA come from the germline V gene. The CDR3 bases are TGTGCCAGCAGCCGTGTGGGGGGCAGCAATCAGCCCCAGCATTTT. Its protein product is CASSRVGGSNQPQHF.

V usage is TRBV9 and J usage is TRBJ1-1; no definite D call. Germline V gene lookup returns CDR1 SGDLS and CDR2 YYNGEE. The CDR3 spans 11 residues. Trimming took off 8 bases at V and 7 bases at J, with 12 bases between the two ends. CDR3 region: CASAGSGEAFF. In nucleotides, the CDR3 is TGTGCCAGTGCCGGGAGCGGTGAAGCTTTCTTT.

J is TRBJ1-5 and V is TRBV29-1, with D tentatively TRBD1 (5 bases). V was clipped by 3 bases and J by 3 bases, with 9 bases between them. From germline, CDR1 is SQVTM and CDR2 ANQGSEA. The CDR3 sequence is 13 residues long. CDR3 sequence reads: CSVELGPNQPQHF. The CDR3 nucleotides read TGCAGCGTTGAGCTGGGACCCAATCAGCCCCAGCATTTT.

The gene calls are TRBV29-1 and TRBJ2-7, with no clear D. Between the trimmed V and J ends, which lost 4 bases and 3 bases, there was a span of 10 bases. This CDR3 contains 12 residues. Per germline, CDR1 SQVTM and CDR2 ANQGSEA. The CDR3 region is CSVGGSHYEQYF. The DNA for the CDR3 is TGCAGCGTTGGAGGATCCCACTACGAGCAGTACTTC.

The chain is built from TRBV5-4 and TRBJ1-6; D gene ambiguous. Per germline, CDR1 SGHNT and CDR2 YYREEE (reference sequence). The CDR3 is made up of 17 amino acids. Trimming removed 0 bases from V and 2 bases from J, with 12 bases in between. The chain's CDR3 is CASSLGGSVAYNSPLHF. The CDR3, as DNA: TGTGCCAGCAGCTTGGGCGGCAGCGTCGCCTATAATTCACCCCTCCACTTT.

V gene TRBV7-9 combines with J gene TRBJ1-3; D call uncertain. V was cut by 6 bases and J by 1 base, with 10 bases left in between. CDR3 length equals 14 residues. The germline CDR1 and CDR2 sequences are SEHNR and FQNEAQ (reference sequence). The CDR3 is CASSYGRSGNTIYF. Here the CDR3 DNA reads TGTGCCAGCAGTTATGGGCGGTCTGGAAACACCATATATTTT.